Each of the 18 T cell receptor beta chains below was sequenced from the same sample in a study of blood T cells in healthy people across ages. A sample-barcoded 5' primer and a J-beta primer mix were used in a second PCR of about 7 to 12 cycles. Each CDR3 protein gets one entry after TCRdb re-called the 5' RACE reads with MiXCR. Among around 800,000 distinct CDR3 sequences, around half were seen once, and the ten largest hold about 38%. The sequenced sample consisted of blood. Every receptor here comes from an elderly man in good health.

The rearrangement links TRBV29-1 to TRBJ1-1, with TRBD1 as a possible D gene (5 bases). Looked up from germline, CDR1 is SQVTM and CDR2 is ANQGSEA. V was clipped by 7 bases and J by 5 bases, with 11 bases between them. This CDR3 has 11 amino acids. CDR3 nucleotide sequence: TGCAGCGCTGGGGACCGTACTGAAGCTTTCTTT. Translating gives CSAGDRTEAFF.

This rearrangement joins TRBV5-1 to TRBJ2-5, with 16 positions matching TRBD2. Trimming at V came to 6 bases and at J to 7 bases, leaving 12 bases not matched to a gene. Germline-derived CDR1 and CDR2 are SGHRS and YFSETQ. This CDR3 is 17 amino acids long. CDR3 loop: CASNFGTSGRAFGTQYF. The CDR3, as DNA: TGCGCCAGCAACTTCGGGACTAGCGGGAGGGCCTTCGGGACCCAGTACTTC.

The chain couples TRBV5-1 to TRBJ2-7; 7 nucleotides match TRBD1. CDR1 is SGHRS and CDR2 is YFSETQ in the germline V gene. This CDR3 is 15 amino acids long. V was pared by 4 bases and J by 3 bases, with 10 bases of the junction left unmatched. CDR3 DNA sequence: TGCGCCAGCAGCGGGGTGGCGACAGGGAGCTACGAGCAGTACTTC. It yields the protein CASSGVATGSYEQYF.

This clonotype was found once. The V gene is TRBV5-1, the J gene TRBJ1-6, with 7 bases matching TRBD1. V was clipped by 4 bases and J by 7 bases; unmatched bases: 8. Germline-derived CDR1 and CDR2 are SGHRS and YFSETQ. This CDR3 is built from 15 residues. The CDR3 protein is CASSGPGGENSPLHF. CDR3 DNA sequence: TGCGCCAGCAGCGGACCAGGGGGTGAGAATTCACCCCTCCACTTT.

V and J are TRBV20-1 and TRBJ1-2; a possible D gene is TRBD1 (5 bases). V gave up 5 bases and J gave up 0 bases, with 10 bases separating them. Germline loops: CDR1 DFQATT, CDR2 SNEGSKA (reference sequence). CDR3 size: 13 residues. The CDR3 loop is CSAEDTSNYGYTF. The CDR3, as DNA: TGCAGTGCTGAGGACACCTCTAACTATGGCTACACCTTC.

This chain joins TRBV25-1 and TRBJ1-1; 9 bases align to TRBD1. In germline, CDR1 is MGHDK, CDR2 SYGVNS. Germline trimming cut 4 bases from V and 7 bases from J; bases unmatched to any gene: 13. The CDR3 spans 16 residues. The CDR3 sequence: CASSGPGTGRSVEAFF. In DNA form, the CDR3 reads TGTGCCAGCAGTGGACCCGGGACAGGGAGATCCGTTGAAGCTTTCTTT.

This clonotype was picked up a small number of times. The chain links TRBV11-2 to TRBJ2-7; the match to TRBD1 covers 9 bases. V dropped 6 bases and J dropped 3; count of bases not matched to a gene: 9. CDR3 length: 15 residues. Germline-derived CDR1 and CDR2 are SGHAT and FQNNGV. The CDR3 sequence is CASSYAGTGFYEQYF. CDR3 in DNA: TGTGCCAGCAGTTATGCCGGGACAGGGTTCTACGAGCAGTACTTC.

V is TRBV6-6 and J is TRBJ2-5; 7 positions agree with TRBD1. This CDR3 region has 13 residues. The germline V gene has CDR1 MNHNY and CDR2 SVGAGI (reference sequence). Trimming took 10 bases from V and 9 from J; bases not matched to a gene: 14. The CDR3 loop is CAISGQSGGAQYF. The CDR3 DNA reads TGTGCCATATCGGGACAGAGCGGTGGGGCCCAGTACTTC.

CDR3 sequence: CSAQTGGHSNQPQHF. DNA for the CDR3: TGCAGTGCTCAGACAGGGGGTCATAGCAATCAGCCCCAGCATTTT. The J gene is TRBJ1-5, the V gene TRBV20-1; 9 bases agree with TRBD1. The CDR3 runs 15 residues. The V gene end was trimmed by 5 bases and the J gene end by 0 bases; junction bases not matched to a gene: 5. Germline CDR1 and CDR2: DFQATT and SNEGSKA (reference sequence).

The rearrangement links TRBV25-1 to TRBJ2-1, with TRBD2 identical over 15 bases. CDR3 length: 16 amino acids. The germline gives CDR1 MGHDK, CDR2 SYGVNS. J was trimmed by 8 bases and V by 8 bases; bases with no gene match: 10. CDR3 loop: CASGGTGLAGGHEQFF. The CDR3 bases are TGTGCCAGCGGGGGAACGGGACTAGCGGGAGGACATGAGCAGTTCTTC.

V gene TRBV20-1 combines with J gene TRBJ1-2, with TRBD1 as a possible D gene (6 bases). The length of the CDR3 is 12 residues. CDR1 DFQATT and CDR2 SNEGSKA come from the germline V gene (reference sequence). Trimming stripped 6 bases from V and 2 bases from J, with 10 bases between. This CDR3 is CSAARGNYGYTF. DNA of the CDR3: TGCAGTGCCGCCAGGGGAAACTATGGCTACACCTTC.

V usage is TRBV9 and J usage is TRBJ2-3; 12 nucleotides line up with TRBD2. Trimming cost V 2 bases and J 1 base; bases outside gene matches: 8. This CDR3 is 18 amino acids long. CDR1 and CDR2 (germline): SGDLS, YYNGEE. In DNA form, the CDR3 reads TGTGCCAGCAGCGTCGCGCTAGCGGGAGGGGGGGGCACAGATACGCAGTATTTT. Translated, it gives CASSVALAGGGGTDTQYF.

This clonotype has only a few counts. The chain recombines TRBV7-3 with TRBJ2-1; a possible D gene is TRBD2 (6 bases). Germline lookup yields CDR1 SGHTA and CDR2 FQGTGA. The CDR3 covers 18 residues. The V end lost 4 bases, the J end lost 5 bases, and 24 bases lay between the germline ends. The CDR3 sequence is CASSSSRLLRRENNEQFF. CDR3 DNA: TGTGCCAGCAGCTCCTCACGCCTCCTACGCCGGGAGAACAATGAGCAGTTCTTC.

This chain uses TRBV7-9 with TRBJ2-7, with 10 bases lining up with TRBD2. Looked up from germline, CDR1 is SEHNR and CDR2 is FQNEAQ (reference sequence). Losses at the gene ends were 1 base for V and 5 bases for J; bases not matched to a gene: 11. The CDR3 is 17 residues long. The CDR3 sequence: CASSLGASGSLNHEQYF. For the CDR3, the DNA is TGTGCCAGCAGCTTAGGGGCTAGCGGGAGCCTAAACCACGAGCAGTACTTC.

This chain uses TRBV3-1 with TRBJ1-4; no clear D. This CDR3 region has 14 residues. Germline V gives CDR1 LGHDT, CDR2 YNNKEL (reference sequence). Trimming took 5 bases from V and 3 from J, leaving 10 bases between them. In nucleotides, the CDR3 is TGTGCCAGCAGCTCCCGGGCCTCTAATGAAAAACTGTTTTTT. It is translated as CASSSRASNEKLFF.

This clonotype was counted many times. The CDR3 DNA reads as TGTGCCAGCGGGACCGGGGATGAAAAACTGTTTTTT. Protein sequence: CASGTGDEKLFF. V usage is TRBV28 and J usage is TRBJ1-4, with a possible D match to TRBD1 (5 bases). Deletions cut 8 bases from V and 6 bases from J, with 10 bases between. Germline V lookup: CDR1 MDHEN, CDR2 SYDVKM. The CDR3 has 12 amino acids.

The V and J genes are TRBV2 and TRBJ2-7; 11 bases are a match to TRBD2. The trim removed 6 bases at V and 0 bases at J, leaving 7 bases unmatched. The CDR3 contains 16 residues. The germline gives CDR1 SNHLY, CDR2 FYNNEI. This chain's CDR3 is CASRRGTSGSSYEQYF. The CDR3 coding sequence is TGTGCCAGCAGACGCGGGACTAGCGGTAGCTCCTACGAGCAGTACTTC.

The sample holds a few counts of this clonotype. J is TRBJ2-7 and V is TRBV18, with 7 bases aligning to TRBD1. The germline V gene encodes CDR1 KGHSH and CDR2 LQKENI. This CDR3 spans 13 amino acids. V lost 6 bases, J lost 6 bases, and 8 bases stayed unmatched. The CDR3 DNA reads as TGTGCCAGCTCGACCGACAGGGCAGGCGAGCAGTACTTC. Its translation is CASSTDRAGEQYF.